This TCR beta chain was sequenced in a study of blood T cell repertoires in COVID-19. Study-level information: Donors in the United States, Italy and Spain gave samples during acute or convalescent COVID-19. Sources were T cells, B-cell-depleted T cells, or PBMCs; the material itself was cDNA or gDNA.

Original processing methods: Estimates of nucleated cell counts were drawn from the amplification of reference gene primers. Profiling relied on immunoSEQ multiplex PCR, and the TCRdb table lists in-frame clones only, not all of them. Clone size and the V and J calls come from that table; the DNA yielded D and trimming. There are about 150,000 clones in the sample; about nine tenths occur only once, and about 2.5% lies in the top ten. J was trimmed by 3 bases and V by 4 bases; bases with no gene match: 2. Germline lookup yields CDR1 SGHNT and CDR2 YYREEE (reference sequence). The CDR3 spans 13 residues.

The TCR was taken from a man between 45 and 60 years old with active COVID-19. Sample: peripheral blood. The chain is built from TRBV5-4 and TRBJ1-2; 8 positions match TRBD1. CDR3 nucleotide sequence: TGTGCCAGCAGCACGGACAGGGACTATGGCTACACCTTC. Encoded protein: CASSTDRDYGYTF. The full variable domain, with the rest looked up from reference TRBV5-4 and TRBJ1-2, is ETGVTQSPTHLIKTRGQQVTLRCSSQSGHNTVSWYQQALGQGPQFIFQYYREEENGRGNFPPRFSGLQFPNYSSELNVNALELDDSALYLCASSTDRDYGYTFGSGTRLTVV.